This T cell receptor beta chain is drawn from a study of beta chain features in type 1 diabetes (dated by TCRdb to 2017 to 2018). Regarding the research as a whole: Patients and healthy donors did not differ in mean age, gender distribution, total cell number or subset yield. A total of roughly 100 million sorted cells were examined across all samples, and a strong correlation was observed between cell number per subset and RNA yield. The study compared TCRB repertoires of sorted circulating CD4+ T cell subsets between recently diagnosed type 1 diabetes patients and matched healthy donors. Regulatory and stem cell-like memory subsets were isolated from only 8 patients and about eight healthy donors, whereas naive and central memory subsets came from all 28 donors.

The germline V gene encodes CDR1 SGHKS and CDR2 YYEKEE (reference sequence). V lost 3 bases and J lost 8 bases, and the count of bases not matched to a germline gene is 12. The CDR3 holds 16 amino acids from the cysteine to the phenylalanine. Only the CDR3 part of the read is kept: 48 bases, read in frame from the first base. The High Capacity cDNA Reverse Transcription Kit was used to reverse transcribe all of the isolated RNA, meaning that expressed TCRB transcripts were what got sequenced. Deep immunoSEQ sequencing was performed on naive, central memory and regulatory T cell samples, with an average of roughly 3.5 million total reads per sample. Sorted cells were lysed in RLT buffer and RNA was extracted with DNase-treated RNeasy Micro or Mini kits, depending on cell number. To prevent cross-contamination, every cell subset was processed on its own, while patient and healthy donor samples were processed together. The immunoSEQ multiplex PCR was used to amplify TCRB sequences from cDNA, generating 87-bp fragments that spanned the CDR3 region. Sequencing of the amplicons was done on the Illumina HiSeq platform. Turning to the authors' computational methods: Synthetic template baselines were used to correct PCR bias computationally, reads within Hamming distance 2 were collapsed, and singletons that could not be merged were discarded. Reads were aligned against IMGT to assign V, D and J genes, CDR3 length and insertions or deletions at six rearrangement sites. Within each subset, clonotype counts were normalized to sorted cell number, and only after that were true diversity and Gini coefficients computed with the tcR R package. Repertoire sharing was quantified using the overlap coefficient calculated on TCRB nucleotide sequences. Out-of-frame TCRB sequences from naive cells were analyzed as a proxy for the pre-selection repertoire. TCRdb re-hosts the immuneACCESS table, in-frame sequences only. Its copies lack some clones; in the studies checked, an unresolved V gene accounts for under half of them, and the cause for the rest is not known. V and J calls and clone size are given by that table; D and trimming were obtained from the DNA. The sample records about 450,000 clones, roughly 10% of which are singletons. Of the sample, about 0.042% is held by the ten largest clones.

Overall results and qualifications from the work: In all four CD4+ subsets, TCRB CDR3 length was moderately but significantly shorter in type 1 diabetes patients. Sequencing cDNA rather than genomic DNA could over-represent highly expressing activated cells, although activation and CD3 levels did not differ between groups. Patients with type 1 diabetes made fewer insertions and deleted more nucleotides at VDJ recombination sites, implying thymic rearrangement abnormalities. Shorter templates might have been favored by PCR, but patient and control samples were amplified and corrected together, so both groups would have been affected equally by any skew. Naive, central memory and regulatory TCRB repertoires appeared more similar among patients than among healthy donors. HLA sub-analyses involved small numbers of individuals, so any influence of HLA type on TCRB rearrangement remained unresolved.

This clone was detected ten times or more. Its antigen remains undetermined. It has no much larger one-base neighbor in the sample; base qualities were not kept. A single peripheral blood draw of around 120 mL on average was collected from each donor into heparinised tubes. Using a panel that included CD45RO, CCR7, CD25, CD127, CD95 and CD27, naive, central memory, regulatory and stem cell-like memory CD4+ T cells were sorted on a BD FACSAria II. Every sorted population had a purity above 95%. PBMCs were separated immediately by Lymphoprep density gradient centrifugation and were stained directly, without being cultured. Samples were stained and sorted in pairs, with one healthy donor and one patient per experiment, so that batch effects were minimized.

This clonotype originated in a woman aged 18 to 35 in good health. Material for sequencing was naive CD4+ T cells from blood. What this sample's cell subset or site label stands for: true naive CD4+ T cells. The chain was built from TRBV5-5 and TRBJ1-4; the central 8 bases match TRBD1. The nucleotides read TGTGCCAGCAGCTCCCACCCAGGGGGCGCGCAGGAAAAACTGTTTTTT. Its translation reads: CASSSHPGGAQEKLFF.